A selection of T cell receptor beta chains follows, all from one sample in a study of blood T cell repertoires in COVID-19. Libraries were prepared by immunoSEQ multiplex PCR; TCRdb keeps only in-frame clonotypes and omits some of them. The sample shows about 44,000 clones, roughly 84% of them seen only once. Sequencing input: peripheral blood. The receptors were gathered from a woman in her seventies with acute or convalescent COVID-19. Each CDR3 is given without its conserved first and last residue.

TRBV19	11	TRBJ2-2	ASGGSLGGELF
TRBV28	17	TRBJ1-3	ASSLSGLGQGGSGNTIY
TRBV12-3/TRBV12-4	11	TRBJ1-1	ASSFQGEIEAF
TRBV19	15	TRBJ2-3	ASSIDLTRENVDTQY
TRBV19	14	TRBJ1-5	ASSTPQGHGNQPQH
TRBV27	11	TRBJ2-2	ASRRDVSGELF
TRBV19	12	TRBJ1-2	ASSAGESYYGYT
TRBV5-1	12	TRBJ2-5	ASSRGQGGETQY
TRBV10-3	12	TRBJ1-6	AINRGTGESRLH
TRBV27	17	TRBJ2-5	ASRPINRGWVAGDETQY
TRBV27	13	TRBJ1-1	ASKTRWTQYNEAF
TRBV6-1	13	TRBJ1-3	ASSESTGPGNTIY
TRBV29-1	12	TRBJ2-7	SVASAGQSREQY
TRBV4-1	16	TRBJ2-7	ASSQAPGQAVSSYEQY
TRBV18	15	TRBJ1-4	ASSPRQGVSTNEKLF
TRBV6-5	12	TRBJ1-4	ASSLTGVMEKLF
TRBV19	12	TRBJ2-1	ASSMRLAGVEQF
TRBV19	14	TRBJ1-6	ASSLNPGQGGSPLH
TRBV28	12	TRBJ1-5	ASSLARDGQPQH
TRBV7-3	16	TRBJ2-2	ASRQNRTSGRFGGELF
TRBV6-4	13	TRBJ2-3	ASSDDRETTDTQY
TRBV7-9	14	TRBJ2-1	ASSPPRQGVLDEQF
TRBV10-3	10	TRBJ1-2	AISGQAGGYT
TRBV6-5	13	TRBJ2-7	ASTDWGVRSYEQY
TRBV25-1	12	TRBJ1-3	ASRDRLLGNTIY
TRBV2	11	TRBJ2-1	ASIGLAAHEQF
TRBV6-1	18	TRBJ2-2	ASSDFGLAGLFANTGELF
TRBV14	12	TRBJ2-5	ASSSLLAPKAQY
TRBV27	12	TRBJ1-5	ASSTTGVNQPQH
TRBV5-4	13	TRBJ2-5	ASSPTGQDAETQY
TRBV19	11	TRBJ1-1	ASSVSRRTEAF
TRBV29-1	13	TRBJ2-3	SGRLAGGSTDTQY
TRBV7-9	13	TRBJ1-2	ASSLAGASNYGYT
TRBV13	11	TRBJ2-7	ASSSLTGVEQY
TRBV3-1/TRBV3-2	11	TRBJ2-7	ASATINSYEQY
TRBV2	13	TRBJ2-7	ASSEWGGRADEQY
TRBV5-1	17	TRBJ2-1	ASSSRLSFPRSLNNEQF
TRBV3-1/TRBV3-2	14	TRBJ2-1	ASSPGLAGVGNEQF
TRBV6-5	13	TRBJ2-6	ASSPGGTGANVLT
TRBV6-2/TRBV6-3	13	TRBJ2-7	ASSYSKSGVYEQY
TRBV7-9	13	TRBJ2-1	ASSPTGLAGVEQF
TRBV14	11	TRBJ1-3	ASSEQGVQTIY
TRBV2	10	TRBJ1-2	ASSRQGYGYT
TRBV9	12	TRBJ1-2	ASSPGLRNYGYT
TRBV29-1	14	TRBJ2-7	SVESSGEDRAPEQY
TRBV6-2/TRBV6-3	12	TRBJ1-1	ASSNRLQGTEAF
TRBV6-5	13	TRBJ1-1	ASSYGRQGVLKAF
TRBV7-6	14	TRBJ1-5	ASSKGGELGNQPQH
TRBV9	10	TRBJ1-1	ASSVVGKEAF
TRBV6-5	13	TRBJ1-1	ASNTAGTMNTEAF
TRBV9	15	TRBJ2-3	ASSAPGLAGGGDTQY
TRBV7-9	13	TRBJ1-3	ASSPTGGSRNTIY
TRBV2	13	TRBJ1-3	ASSEQAGTGNTIY
TRBV5-1	13	TRBJ2-2	ASSWLAGDTGELF
TRBV3-1/TRBV3-2	12	TRBJ2-7	ASSYRDRTYEQY
TRBV18	12	TRBJ2-4	ASSTDTVKNIQY
TRBV25-1	12	TRBJ2-7	ASSEFGGLYEQY
TRBV18	11	TRBJ2-5	ASSPHSGETQY